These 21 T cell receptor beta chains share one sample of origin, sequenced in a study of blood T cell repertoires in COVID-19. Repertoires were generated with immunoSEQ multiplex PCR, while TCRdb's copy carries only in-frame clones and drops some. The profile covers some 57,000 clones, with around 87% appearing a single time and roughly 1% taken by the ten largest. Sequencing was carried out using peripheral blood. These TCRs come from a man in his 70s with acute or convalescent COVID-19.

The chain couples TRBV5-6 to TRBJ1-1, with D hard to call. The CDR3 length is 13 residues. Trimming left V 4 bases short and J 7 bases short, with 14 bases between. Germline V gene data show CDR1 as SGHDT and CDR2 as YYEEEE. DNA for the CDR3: TGTGCCAGCAGCCATCCACCCGGGTATGAAGCTTTCTTT. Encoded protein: CASSHPPGYEAFF.

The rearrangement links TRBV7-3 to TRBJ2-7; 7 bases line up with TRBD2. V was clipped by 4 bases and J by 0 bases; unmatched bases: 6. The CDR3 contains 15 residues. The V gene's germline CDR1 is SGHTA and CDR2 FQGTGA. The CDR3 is CASSYSGDPSYEQYF. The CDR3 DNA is TGTGCCAGCAGCTACAGCGGGGATCCCTCCTACGAGCAGTACTTC.

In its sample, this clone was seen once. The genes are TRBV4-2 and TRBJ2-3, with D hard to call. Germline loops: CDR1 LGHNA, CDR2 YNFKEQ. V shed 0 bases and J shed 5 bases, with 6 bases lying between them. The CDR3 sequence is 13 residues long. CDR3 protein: CASSQESRDTQYF. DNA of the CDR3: TGTGCCAGCAGCCAAGAGTCCCGAGATACGCAGTATTTT.

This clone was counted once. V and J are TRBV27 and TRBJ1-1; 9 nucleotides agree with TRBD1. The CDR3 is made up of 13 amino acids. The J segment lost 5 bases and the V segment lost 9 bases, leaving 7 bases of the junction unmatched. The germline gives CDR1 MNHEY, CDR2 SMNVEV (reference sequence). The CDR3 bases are TGTGCCAGTAGACAGGGGGTAGGTACTGAAGCTTTCTTT. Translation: CASRQGVGTEAFF.

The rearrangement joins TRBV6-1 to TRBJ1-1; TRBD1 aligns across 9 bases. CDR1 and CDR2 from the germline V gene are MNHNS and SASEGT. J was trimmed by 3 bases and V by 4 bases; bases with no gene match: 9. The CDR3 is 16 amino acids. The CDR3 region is CASSGTWTGADTEAFF. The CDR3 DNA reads TGTGCCAGCAGTGGGACCTGGACAGGGGCCGACACTGAAGCTTTCTTT.

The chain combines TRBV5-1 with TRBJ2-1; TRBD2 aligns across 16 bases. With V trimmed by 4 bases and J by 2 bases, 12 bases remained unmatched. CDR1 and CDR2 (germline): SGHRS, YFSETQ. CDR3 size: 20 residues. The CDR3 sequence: CASSTGLAGGRPNPYNEQFF. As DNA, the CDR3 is TGCGCCAGCAGCACGGGACTAGCGGGAGGGAGACCCAACCCCTACAATGAGCAGTTCTTC.

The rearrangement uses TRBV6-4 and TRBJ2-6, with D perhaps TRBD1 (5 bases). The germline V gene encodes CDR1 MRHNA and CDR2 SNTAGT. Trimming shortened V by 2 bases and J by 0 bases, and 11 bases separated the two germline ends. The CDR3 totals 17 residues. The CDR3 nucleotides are TGTGCCAGCAGTGACACCCAGACAGTCTCTGGGGCCAACGTCCTGACTTTC. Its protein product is CASSDTQTVSGANVLTF.

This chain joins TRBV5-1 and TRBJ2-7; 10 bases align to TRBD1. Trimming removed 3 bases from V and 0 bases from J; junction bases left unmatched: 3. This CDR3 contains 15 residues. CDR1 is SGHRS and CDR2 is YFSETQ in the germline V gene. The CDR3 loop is CASSSRQGASYEQYF. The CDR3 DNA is TGCGCCAGCAGCTCGCGACAGGGGGCCTCCTACGAGCAGTACTTC.

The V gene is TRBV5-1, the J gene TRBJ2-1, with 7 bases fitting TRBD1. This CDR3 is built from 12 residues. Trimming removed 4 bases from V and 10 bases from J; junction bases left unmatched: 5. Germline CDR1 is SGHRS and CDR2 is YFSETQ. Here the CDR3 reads CASSAGTVEQFF. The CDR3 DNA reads TGCGCCAGCAGCGCAGGGACAGTAGAGCAGTTCTTC. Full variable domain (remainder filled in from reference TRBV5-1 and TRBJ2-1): KAGVTQTPRYLIKTRGQQVTLSCSPISGHRSVSWYQQTPGQGLQFLFEYFSETQRNKGNFPGRFSGRQFSNSRSEMNVSTLELGDSALYLCASSAGTVEQFFGPGTRLTVL.

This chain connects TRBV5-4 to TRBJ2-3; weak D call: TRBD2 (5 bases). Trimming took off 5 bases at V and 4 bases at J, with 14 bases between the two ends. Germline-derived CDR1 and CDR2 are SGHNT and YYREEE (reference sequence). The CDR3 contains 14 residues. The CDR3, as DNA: TGTGCCAGCAGAACCTTTCTAGCTCCAGATACGCAGTATTTT. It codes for CASRTFLAPDTQYF. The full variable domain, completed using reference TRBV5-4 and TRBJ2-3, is ETGVTQSPTHLIKTRGQQVTLRCSSQSGHNTVSWYQQALGQGPQFIFQYYREEENGRGNFPPRFSGLQFPNYSSELNVNALELDDSALYLCASRTFLAPDTQYFGPGTRLTVL.

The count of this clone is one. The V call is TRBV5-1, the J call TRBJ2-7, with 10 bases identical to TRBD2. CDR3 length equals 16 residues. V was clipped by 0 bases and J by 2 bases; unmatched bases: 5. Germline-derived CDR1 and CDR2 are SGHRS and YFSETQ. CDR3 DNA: TGCGCCAGCAGCTTGGCTACTAGCGGGAACACCTACGAGCAGTACTTC. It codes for CASSLATSGNTYEQYF.

CDR3 DNA: TGTGCCAGCAGTGTTGAAGCGGGGGGCAATGAGCAGTTCTTC. Translation gives CASSVEAGGNEQFF. This sequence joins TRBV2 and TRBJ2-1; 9 nucleotides match TRBD2. Looked up from germline, CDR1 is SNHLY and CDR2 is FYNNEI. The CDR3 extends over 14 amino acids. V lost 4 bases and J lost 6; bases outside the gene matches: 4.

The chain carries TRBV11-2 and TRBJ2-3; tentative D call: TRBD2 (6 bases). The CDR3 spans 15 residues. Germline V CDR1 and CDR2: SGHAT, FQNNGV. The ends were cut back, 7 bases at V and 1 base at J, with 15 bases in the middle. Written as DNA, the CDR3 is TGTGCCAGCACCTGGGGCGGGGCCCGCACAGATACGCAGTATTTT. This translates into CASTWGGARTDTQYF.

The CDR3: CASSDNWNSGFSSTDTQYF. CDR3 nucleotides: TGTGCCAGCAGCGATAACTGGAATAGCGGGTTCTCTAGCACAGATACGCAGTATTTT. This chain joins TRBV14 and TRBJ2-3, with TRBD2 matching over 7 bases. The V gene's germline CDR1 is SGHDN and CDR2 FVKESK. V trimming: 5 bases; J trimming: 0 bases; junction bases outside the gene matches: 17. The CDR3 contains 19 residues.

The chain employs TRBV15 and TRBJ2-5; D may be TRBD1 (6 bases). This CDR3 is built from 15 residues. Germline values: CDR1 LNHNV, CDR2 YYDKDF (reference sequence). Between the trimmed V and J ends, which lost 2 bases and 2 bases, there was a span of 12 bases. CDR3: CATSRTGTNQETQYF. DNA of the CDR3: TGTGCCACCAGCAGAACCGGGACAAATCAAGAGACCCAGTACTTC.

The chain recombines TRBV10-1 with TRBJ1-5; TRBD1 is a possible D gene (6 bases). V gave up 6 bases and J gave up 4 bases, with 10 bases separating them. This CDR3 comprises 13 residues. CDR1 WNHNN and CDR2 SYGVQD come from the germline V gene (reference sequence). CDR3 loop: CASSPQGNQPQHF. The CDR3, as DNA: TGCGCCAGCAGCCCGCAGGGGAATCAGCCCCAGCATTTT.

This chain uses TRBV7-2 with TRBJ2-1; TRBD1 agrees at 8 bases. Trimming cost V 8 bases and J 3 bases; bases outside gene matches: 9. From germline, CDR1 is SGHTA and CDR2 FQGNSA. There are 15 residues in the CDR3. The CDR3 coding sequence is TGTGCCAGCTCGCGCCAGGGGGCCAGCTACAATGAGCAGTTCTTC. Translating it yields CASSRQGASYNEQFF.

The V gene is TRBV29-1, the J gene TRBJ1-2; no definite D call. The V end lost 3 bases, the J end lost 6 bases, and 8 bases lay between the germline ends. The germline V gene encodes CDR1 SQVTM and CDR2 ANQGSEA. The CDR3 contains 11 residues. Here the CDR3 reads CSVDSLDGYTF. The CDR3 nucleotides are TGCAGCGTTGACAGTTTGGATGGCTACACCTTC.

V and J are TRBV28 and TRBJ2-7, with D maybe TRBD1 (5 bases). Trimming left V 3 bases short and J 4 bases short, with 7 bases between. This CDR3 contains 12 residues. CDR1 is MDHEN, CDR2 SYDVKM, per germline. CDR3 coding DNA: TGTGCCAGCAGTTTCAGGGATTACGAGCAGTACTTC. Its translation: CASSFRDYEQYF.

CDR3 sequence (DNA): TGCAGTGCTAGTATGGGCAGCTCGAACACCGGGGAGCTGTTTTTT. Its translation: CSASMGSSNTGELFF. The chain uses TRBV20-1 and TRBJ2-2, with D uncertain. The CDR3 consists of 15 residues. The V end was cut by 3 bases, the J end by 0 bases, with 11 bases between. Germline loops: CDR1 DFQATT, CDR2 SNEGSKA (reference sequence).

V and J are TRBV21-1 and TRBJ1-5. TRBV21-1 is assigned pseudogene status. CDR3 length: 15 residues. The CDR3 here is CASSTTPVENQPQHF. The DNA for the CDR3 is TGTGCCAGCAGCACCACCCCGGTAGAAAATCAGCCCCAGCATTTT.